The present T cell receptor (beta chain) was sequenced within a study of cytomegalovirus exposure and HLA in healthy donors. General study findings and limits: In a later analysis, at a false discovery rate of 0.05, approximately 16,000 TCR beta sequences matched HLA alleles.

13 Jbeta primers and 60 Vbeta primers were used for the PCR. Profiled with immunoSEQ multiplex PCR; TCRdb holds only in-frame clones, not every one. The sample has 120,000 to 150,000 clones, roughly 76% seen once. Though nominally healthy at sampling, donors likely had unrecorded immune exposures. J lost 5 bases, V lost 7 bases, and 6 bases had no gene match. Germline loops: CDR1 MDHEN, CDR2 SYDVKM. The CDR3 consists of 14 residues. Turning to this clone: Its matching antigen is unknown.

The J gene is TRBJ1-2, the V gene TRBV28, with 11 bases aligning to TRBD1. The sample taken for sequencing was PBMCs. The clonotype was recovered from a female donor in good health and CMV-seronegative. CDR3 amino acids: CASIGTGGLYGYTF. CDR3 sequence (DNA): TGTGCCAGCATCGGGACAGGGGGTCTTTATGGCTACACCTTC.